This T cell receptor beta chain emerged from a study of vaccination and CD4 T cells after COVID-19. Researchers used the Oncomine TCR Beta short-read assay to sequence DNA from cultured CD4+ T cells. TCRdb re-called the PCR reads through MiXCR, storing one row per CDR3 protein. In the table there are around 3,100 distinct CDR3 sequences, around 80% of which are singletons. The treatment is: approximately nine-day PBMC culture with coronavirus spike peptide pools or control peptides (ViraFEST assay). A word on this clonotype: No antigen is known for it.

Trimming took 6 bases from V and 10 from J, leaving 15 bases between them. Germline V gene lookup returns CDR1 MDHEN and CDR2 SYDVKM. The CDR3 length is 12 residues. This clonotype originated in a human donor who had recovered from COVID-19. The V and J genes are TRBV28 and TRBJ1-1; D ambiguous. The specimen was CD4+ T cells from blood, cultured in vitro. The CDR3 here is CASSTGALGAFF. The DNA for the CDR3 is TGTGCCAGCAGCACGGGAGCGCTTGGAGCTTTCTTT.